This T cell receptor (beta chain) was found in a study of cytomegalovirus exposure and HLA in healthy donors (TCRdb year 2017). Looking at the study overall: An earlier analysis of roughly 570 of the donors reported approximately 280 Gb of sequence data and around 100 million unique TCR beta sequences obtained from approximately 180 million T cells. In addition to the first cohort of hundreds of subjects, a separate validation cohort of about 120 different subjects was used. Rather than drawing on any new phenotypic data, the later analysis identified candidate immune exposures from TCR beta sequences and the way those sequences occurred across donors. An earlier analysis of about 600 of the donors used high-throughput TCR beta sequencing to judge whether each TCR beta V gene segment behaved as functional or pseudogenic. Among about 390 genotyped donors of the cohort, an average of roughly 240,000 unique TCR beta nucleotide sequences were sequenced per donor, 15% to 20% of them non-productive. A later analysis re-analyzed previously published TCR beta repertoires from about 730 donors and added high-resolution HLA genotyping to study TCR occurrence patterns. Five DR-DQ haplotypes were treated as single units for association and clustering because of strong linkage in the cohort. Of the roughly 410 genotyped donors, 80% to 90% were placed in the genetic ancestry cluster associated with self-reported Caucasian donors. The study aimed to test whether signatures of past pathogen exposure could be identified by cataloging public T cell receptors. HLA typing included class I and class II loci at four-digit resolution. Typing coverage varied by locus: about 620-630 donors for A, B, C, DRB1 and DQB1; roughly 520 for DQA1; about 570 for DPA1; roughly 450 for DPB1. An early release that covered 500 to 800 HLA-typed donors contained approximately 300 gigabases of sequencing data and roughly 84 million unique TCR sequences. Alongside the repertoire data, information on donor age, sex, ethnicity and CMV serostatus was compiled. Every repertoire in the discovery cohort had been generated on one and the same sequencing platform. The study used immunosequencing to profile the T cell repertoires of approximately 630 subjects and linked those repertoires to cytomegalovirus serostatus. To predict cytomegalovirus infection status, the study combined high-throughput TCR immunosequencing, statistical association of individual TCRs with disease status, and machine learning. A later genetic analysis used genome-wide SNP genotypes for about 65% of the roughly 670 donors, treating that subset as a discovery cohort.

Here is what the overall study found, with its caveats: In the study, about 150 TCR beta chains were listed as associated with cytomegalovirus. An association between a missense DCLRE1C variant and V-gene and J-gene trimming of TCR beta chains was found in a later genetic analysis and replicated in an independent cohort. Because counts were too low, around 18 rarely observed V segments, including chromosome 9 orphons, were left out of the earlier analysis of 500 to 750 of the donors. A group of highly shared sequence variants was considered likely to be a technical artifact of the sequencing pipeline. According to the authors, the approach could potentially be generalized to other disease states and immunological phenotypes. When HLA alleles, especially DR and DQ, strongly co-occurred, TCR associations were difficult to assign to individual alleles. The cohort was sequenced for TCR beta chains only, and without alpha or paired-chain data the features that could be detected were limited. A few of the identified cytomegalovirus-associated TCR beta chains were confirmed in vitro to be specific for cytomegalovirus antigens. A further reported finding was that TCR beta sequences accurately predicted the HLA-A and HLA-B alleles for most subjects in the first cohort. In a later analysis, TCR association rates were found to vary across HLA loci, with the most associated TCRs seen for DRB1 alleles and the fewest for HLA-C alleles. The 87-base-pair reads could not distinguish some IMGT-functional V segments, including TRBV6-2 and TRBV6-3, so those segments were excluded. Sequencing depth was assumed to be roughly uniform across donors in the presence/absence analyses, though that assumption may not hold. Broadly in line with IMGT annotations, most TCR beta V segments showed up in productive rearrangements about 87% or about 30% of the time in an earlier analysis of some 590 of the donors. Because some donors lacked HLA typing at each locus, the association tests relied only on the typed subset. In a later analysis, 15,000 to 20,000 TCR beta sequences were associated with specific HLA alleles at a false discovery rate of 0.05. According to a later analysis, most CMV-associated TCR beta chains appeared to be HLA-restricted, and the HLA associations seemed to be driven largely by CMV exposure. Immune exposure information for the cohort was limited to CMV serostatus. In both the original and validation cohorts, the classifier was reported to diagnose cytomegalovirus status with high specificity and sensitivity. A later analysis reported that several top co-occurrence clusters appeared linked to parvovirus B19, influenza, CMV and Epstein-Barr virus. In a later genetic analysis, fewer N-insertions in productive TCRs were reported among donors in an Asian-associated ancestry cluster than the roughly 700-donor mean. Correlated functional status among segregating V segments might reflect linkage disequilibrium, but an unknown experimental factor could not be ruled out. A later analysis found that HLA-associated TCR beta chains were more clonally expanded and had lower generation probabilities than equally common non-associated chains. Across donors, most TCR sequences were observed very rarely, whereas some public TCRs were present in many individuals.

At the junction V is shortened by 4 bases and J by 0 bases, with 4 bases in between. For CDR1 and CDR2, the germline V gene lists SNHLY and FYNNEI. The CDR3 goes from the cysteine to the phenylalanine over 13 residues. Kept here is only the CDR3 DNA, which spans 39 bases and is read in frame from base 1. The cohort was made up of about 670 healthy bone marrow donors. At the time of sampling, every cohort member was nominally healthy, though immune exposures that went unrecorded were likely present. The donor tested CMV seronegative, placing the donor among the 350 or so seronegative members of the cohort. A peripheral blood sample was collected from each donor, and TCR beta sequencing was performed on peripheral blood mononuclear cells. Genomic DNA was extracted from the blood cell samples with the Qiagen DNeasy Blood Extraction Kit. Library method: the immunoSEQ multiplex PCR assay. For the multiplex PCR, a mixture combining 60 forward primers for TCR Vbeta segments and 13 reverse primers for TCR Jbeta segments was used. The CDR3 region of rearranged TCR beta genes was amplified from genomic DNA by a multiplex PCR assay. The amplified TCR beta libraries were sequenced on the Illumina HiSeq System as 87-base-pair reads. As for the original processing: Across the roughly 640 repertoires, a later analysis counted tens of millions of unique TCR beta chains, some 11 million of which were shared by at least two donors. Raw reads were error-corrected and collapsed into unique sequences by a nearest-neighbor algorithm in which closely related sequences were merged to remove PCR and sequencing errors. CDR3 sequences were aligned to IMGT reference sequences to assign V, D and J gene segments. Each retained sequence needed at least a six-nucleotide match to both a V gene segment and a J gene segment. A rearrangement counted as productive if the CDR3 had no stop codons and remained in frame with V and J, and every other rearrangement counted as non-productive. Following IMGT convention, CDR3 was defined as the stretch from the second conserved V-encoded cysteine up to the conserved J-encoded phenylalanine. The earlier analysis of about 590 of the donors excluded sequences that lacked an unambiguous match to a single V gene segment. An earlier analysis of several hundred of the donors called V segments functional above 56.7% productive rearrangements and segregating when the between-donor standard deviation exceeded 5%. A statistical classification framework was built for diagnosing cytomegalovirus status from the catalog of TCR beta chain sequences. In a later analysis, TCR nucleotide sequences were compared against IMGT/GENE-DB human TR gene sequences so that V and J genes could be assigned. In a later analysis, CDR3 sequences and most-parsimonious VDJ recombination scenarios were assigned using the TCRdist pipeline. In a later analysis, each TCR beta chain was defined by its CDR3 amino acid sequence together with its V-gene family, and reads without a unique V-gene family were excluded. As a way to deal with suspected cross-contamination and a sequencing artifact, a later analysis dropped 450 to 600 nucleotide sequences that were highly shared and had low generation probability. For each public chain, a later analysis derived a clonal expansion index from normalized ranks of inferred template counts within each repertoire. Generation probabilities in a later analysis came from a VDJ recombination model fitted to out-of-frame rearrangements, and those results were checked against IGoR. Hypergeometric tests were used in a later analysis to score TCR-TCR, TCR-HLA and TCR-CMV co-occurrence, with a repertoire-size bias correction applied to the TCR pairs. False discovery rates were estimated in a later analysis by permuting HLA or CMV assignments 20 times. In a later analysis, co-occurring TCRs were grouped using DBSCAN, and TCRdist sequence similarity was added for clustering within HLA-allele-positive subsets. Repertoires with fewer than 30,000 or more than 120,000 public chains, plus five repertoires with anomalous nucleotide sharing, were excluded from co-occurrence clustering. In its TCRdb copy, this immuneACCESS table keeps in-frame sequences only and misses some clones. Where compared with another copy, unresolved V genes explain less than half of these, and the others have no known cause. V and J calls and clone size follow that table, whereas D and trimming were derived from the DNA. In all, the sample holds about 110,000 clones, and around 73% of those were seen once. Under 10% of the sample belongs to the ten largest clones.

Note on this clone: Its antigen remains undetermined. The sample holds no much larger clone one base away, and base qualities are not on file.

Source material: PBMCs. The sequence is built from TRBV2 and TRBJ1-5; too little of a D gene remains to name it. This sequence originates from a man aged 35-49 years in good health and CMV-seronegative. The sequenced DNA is TGTGCCAGCAGTGTTTATAGCAATCAGCCCCAGCATTTT. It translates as CASSVYSNQPQHF.